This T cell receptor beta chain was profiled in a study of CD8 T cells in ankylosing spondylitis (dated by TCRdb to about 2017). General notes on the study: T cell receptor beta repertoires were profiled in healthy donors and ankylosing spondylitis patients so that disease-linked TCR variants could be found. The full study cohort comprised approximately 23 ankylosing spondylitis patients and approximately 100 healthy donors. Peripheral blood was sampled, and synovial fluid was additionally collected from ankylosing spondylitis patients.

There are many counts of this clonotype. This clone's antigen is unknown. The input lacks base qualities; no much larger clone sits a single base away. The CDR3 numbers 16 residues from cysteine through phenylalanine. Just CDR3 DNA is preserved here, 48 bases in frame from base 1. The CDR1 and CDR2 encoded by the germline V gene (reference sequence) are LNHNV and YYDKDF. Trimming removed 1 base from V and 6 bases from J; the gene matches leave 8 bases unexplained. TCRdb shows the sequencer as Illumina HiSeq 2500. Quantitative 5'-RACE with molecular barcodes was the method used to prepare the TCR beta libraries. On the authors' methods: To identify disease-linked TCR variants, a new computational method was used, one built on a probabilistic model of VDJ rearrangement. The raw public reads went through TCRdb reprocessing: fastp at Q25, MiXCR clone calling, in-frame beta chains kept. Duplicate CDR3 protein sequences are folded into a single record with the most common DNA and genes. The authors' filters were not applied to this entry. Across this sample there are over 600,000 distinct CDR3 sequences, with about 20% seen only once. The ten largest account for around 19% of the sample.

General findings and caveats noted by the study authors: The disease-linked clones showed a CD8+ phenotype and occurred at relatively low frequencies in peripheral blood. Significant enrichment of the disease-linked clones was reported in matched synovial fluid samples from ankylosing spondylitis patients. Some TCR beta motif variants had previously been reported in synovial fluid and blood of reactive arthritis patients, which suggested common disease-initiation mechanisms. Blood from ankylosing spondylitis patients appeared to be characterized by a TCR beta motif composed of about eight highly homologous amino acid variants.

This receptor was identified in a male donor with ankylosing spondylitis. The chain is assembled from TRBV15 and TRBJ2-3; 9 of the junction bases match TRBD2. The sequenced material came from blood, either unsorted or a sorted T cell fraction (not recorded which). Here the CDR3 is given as CATSRGDSGRRDTQYF. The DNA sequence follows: TGTGCCACCAGCAGAGGTGATAGCGGGAGACGCGATACGCAGTATTTT.